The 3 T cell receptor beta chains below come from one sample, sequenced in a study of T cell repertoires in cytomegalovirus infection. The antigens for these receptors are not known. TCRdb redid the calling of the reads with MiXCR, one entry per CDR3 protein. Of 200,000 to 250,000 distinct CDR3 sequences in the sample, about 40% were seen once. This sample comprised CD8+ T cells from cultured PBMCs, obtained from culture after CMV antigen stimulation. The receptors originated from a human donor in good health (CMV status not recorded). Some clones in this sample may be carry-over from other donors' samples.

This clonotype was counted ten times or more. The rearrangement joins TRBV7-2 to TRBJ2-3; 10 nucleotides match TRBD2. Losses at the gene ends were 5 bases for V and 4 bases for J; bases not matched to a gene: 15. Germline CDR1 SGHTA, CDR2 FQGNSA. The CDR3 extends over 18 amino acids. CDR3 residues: CASSPLGQRGGGADTQYF. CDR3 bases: TGTGCCAGCAGCCCACTGGGGCAGCGGGGGGGCGGTGCAGATACGCAGTATTTT.

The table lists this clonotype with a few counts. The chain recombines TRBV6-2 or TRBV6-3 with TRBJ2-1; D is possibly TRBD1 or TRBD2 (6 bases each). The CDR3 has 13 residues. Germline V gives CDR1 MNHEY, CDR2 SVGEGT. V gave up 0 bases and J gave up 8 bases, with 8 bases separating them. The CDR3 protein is CASSYSEGDEQFF. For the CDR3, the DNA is TGTGCCAGCAGTTACTCGGAGGGGGATGAGCAGTTCTTC.

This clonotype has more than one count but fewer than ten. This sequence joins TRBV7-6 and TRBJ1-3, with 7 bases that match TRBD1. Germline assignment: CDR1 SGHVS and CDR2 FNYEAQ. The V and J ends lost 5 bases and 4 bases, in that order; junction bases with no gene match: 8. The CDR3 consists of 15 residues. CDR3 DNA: TGTGCCAGCAGCACTTCACAGGGGTCGGGAAACACCATATATTTT. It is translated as CASSTSQGSGNTIYF.